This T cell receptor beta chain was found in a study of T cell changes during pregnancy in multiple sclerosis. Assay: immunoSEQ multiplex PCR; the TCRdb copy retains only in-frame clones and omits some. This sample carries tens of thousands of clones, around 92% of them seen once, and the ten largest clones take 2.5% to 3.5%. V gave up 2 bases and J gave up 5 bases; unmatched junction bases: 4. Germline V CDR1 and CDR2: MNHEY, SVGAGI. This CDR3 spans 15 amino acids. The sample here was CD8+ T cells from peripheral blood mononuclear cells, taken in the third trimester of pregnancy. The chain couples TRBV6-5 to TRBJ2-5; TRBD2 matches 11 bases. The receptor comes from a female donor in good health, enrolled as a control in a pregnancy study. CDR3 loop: CASSYTRTSGETQYF. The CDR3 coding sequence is TGTGCCAGCAGTTACACAAGGACTAGCGGGGAGACCCAGTACTTC.